This T cell receptor beta chain came from a study of regulatory T cells in long-lasting Graves disease. Combining iRepertoire HTBI primers with Arm-PCR of CDR3 regions, the authors built TCR beta libraries. TCRdb re-called the multiplex PCR reads through MiXCR, storing one row per CDR3 protein. The sample consists of 450,000 to 500,000 distinct CDR3 sequences, 15% to 20% of them appearing once. This clonotype was counted many times. Germline CDR1 and CDR2: SGHAT and FQDESV (reference sequence). V lost 1 base and J 7 bases, leaving 14 bases between the germline ends. This CDR3 region has 14 residues. As for time point: newly diagnosed GD, antithyroid drugs for less than 3 months. PBMC RNA was the source of the TCR library. These same data were also listed under a study on T cells in Graves' hyperthyroidism and ophthalmopathy. That paper states: Blood also held most thyroid clonotypes expanded beyond 0.001.

The rearrangement links TRBV11-1 to TRBJ2-7; a possible D gene is TRBD2 (5 bases). This receptor was taken from a man aged 35-49 years with Graves disease. Source: peripheral blood mononuclear cells (PBMCs), taken at new diagnosis, from a patient treated with antithyroid drugs. The CDR3 bases are TGTGCCAGCAGCTTAGGTCAGAGGGTGGATGAGCAGTACTTC. This gives the protein CASSLGQRVDEQYF.